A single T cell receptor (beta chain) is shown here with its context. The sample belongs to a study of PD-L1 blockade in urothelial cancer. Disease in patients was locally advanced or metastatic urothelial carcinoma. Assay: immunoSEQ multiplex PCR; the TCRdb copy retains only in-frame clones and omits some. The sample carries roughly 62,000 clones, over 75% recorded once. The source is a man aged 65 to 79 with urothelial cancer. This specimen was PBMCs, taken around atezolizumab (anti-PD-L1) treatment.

The CDR3 bases are TGCGCCAGTGGGCGGGCCAACCTTGGGTCTAATGAAAAACTGTTTTTT. It encodes CASGRANLGSNEKLFF. The V call is TRBV10-2, the J call TRBJ1-4; D call uncertain. This CDR3 contains 16 residues. The germline CDR1 and CDR2 sequences are WSHSY and SAAADI. Trimming removed 9 bases at V and 3 bases at J, with 20 bases between.